This T cell receptor (beta chain) was recovered during a study of early T cells in non-severe SARS-CoV-2 infection. Study context: Sequencing of unsorted whole blood was done on bulk RNA, leaving chains unpaired. Study-wide findings and caveats: Using VDJdb, the matching emphasized anti-spike CD8 responses while missing private and CD4 specificities.

Unique molecular identifiers tagged individual cDNA molecules. TCRdb called the 5' RACE reads again in MiXCR, with one record for every CDR3 protein. In the table there are fewer than 65,000 distinct CDR3 sequences, more than 9% of which are singletons. This clonotype was seen repeatedly, ten times or more. No antigen is known for it. The CDR3 totals 15 residues. CDR1 and CDR2 from the germline V gene are SGHRS and YFSETQ. Trimming cost V 2 bases and J 0 bases, with 12 bases left between them. V gene TRBV5-1 combines with J gene TRBJ2-7; tentatively, D is TRBD2 (6 bases). What was sequenced was whole blood. This TCR derives from an adult who was a healthcare worker with PCR-confirmed SARS-CoV-2 infection or an uninfected control (not recorded which). The CDR3 DNA follows: TGCGCCAGCAGCTTCGGGGGAACTAACTCCTACGAGCAGTACTTC. It encodes CASSFGGTNSYEQYF.